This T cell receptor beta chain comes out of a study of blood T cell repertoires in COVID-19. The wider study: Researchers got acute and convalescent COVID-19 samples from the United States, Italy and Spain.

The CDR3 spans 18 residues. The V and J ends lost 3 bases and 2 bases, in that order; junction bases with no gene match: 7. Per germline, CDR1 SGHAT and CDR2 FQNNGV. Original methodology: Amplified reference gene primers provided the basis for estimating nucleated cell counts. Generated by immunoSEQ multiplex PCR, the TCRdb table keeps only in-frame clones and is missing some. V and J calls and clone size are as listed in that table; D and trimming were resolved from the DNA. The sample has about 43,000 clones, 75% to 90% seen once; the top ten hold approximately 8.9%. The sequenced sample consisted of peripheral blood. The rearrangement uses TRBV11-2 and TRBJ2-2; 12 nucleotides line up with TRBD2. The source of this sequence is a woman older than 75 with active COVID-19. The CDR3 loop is CASSFQGLAGTNTGELFF. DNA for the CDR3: TGTGCCAGCAGCTTCCAAGGACTAGCGGGGACCAACACCGGGGAGCTGTTTTTT.